These 16 T cell receptor beta chains share one sample of origin, sequenced in a study of T cell repertoires in cytomegalovirus infection. TCRdb ran MiXCR on the reads and lists one entry per CDR3 protein. The sample holds under 350,000 distinct CDR3 sequences, about a tenth seen once. Sample: PBMCs. The receptor source for this set is a human donor in good health (CMV status not recorded). Some clones in this sample may be carry-over from other donors' samples.

The chain combines TRBV6-2 or TRBV6-3 with TRBJ1-2, with D perhaps TRBD1 (5 bases). The germline V gene has CDR1 MNHEY and CDR2 SVGEGT. This CDR3 has 12 residues. V dropped 4 bases and J dropped 8 bases, with 11 bases sitting between them. Here the CDR3 DNA reads TGTGCCAGCAGTTCCTCAGGGTACGGCTACACCTTC. It encodes CASSSSGYGYTF.

The sample holds a few counts of this clonotype. The chain carries TRBV12-3 or TRBV12-4 and TRBJ1-5; D ambiguous. The CDR3 length is 14 residues. The ends were cut back, 5 bases at V and 7 bases at J, with 15 bases in the middle. In DNA, the CDR3 is TGTGCCAGCAGTCCTCGTGTGGGGAGCCAGCCCCAGCATTTT. Amino acids: CASSPRVGSQPQHF.

This clonotype was counted between two and nine times. J is TRBJ1-1 and V is TRBV28; TRBD1 agrees at 12 bases. The germline V gene has CDR1 MDHEN and CDR2 SYDVKM. This CDR3 has 16 residues. With V trimmed by 5 bases and J by 0 bases, 4 bases remained unmatched. Here the CDR3 DNA reads TGTGCCAGCAGTCCACGGGACAGGGGGCTGAACACTGAAGCTTTCTTT. It translates to CASSPRDRGLNTEAFF.

This clonotype appeared many times. The CDR3 sequence: CASSFISNYGYTF. The CDR3, as DNA: TGTGCCAGCAGTTTTATATCGAATTATGGCTACACCTTC. The chain is built from TRBV28 and TRBJ1-2, with no clear D. Germline CDR1 MDHEN, CDR2 SYDVKM. V gave up 3 bases and J gave up 5 bases, with 10 bases separating them. The CDR3 totals 13 residues.

This clonotype was seen ten or more times. The V and J genes are TRBV7-8 and TRBJ2-7; TRBD1 agrees at 7 bases. The length of the CDR3 is 15 residues. Germline CDR1 reads SGHVS; CDR2 reads FQNEAQ. V gave up 5 bases and J gave up 3 bases; unmatched junction bases: 10. CDR3 nucleotide sequence: TGTGCCAGCAGCCGGGACAGACGGTCGGACTACGAGCAGTACGTC. It specifies CASSRDRRSDYEQYV.

This clonotype was seen at least ten times. As DNA, the CDR3 is TGTGCCAGCAGCCCGCGGACGTTGAATGAAAAACTGTTTTTT. It yields the protein CASSPRTLNEKLFF. The chain employs TRBV7-9 and TRBJ1-4; D unclear. There are 14 residues in the CDR3. Deletions cut 5 bases from V and 5 bases from J, with 12 bases between. From germline, CDR1 is SEHNR and CDR2 FQNEAQ (reference sequence).

This clonotype was recorded at least ten times. The rearrangement uses TRBV6-2 or TRBV6-3 and TRBJ2-1; possibly TRBD2 for D (7 bases). Between the trimmed V and J ends, which lost 7 bases and 3 bases, there was a span of 19 bases. Germline CDR1 and CDR2: MNHEY and SVGEGT. The CDR3 covers 16 residues. The CDR3 DNA reads as TGTGCCAGCACGTGGGGGGGCCATCGGGTCTACAATGAGCAGTTCTTC. It yields the protein CASTWGGHRVYNEQFF.

Many counts were recorded for this clonotype. The J gene is TRBJ2-1, the V gene TRBV7-9; D remains unclear. The germline V gene has CDR1 SEHNR and CDR2 FQNEAQ (reference sequence). The CDR3 extends over 12 amino acids. V was trimmed by 2 bases and J by 7 bases, leaving 6 bases between them. Written as DNA, the CDR3 is TGTGCCAGCAGCTTAAGGGTTAATGAGCAGTTCTTC. Translation: CASSLRVNEQFF.

This clonotype showed up many times. The V call is TRBV7-9, the J call TRBJ1-5; D call uncertain. Trimming shortened V by 5 bases and J by 4 bases, and 12 bases separated the two germline ends. Germline V CDR1 and CDR2: SEHNR, FQNEAQ (reference sequence). The CDR3 covers 14 residues. The CDR3 DNA reads TGTGCCAGCAGCGACGGCAGGAAAAATCAGCCCCAGCATTTT. It yields the protein CASSDGRKNQPQHF.

This clonotype was counted many times. The genes are TRBV7-2 and TRBJ1-1; D gene unclear. Germline CDR1 is SGHTA and CDR2 is FQGNSA. This CDR3 spans 14 amino acids. The V end was cut by 5 bases, the J end by 4 bases, with 14 bases between. CDR3 amino acids: CASSAPPRGTEAFF. The CDR3 DNA reads as TGTGCCAGCAGCGCTCCCCCCCGGGGCACTGAAGCTTTCTTT.

There are many counts of this clonotype. The chain combines TRBV5-6 with TRBJ1-2, with D tentatively TRBD1 (5 bases). The CDR3 length is 12 residues. V was pared by 4 bases and J by 4 bases, with 8 bases between. Germline values: CDR1 SGHDT, CDR2 YYEEEE. In nucleotides, the CDR3 is TGTGCCAGCAGCAGGGGAGGCTATGGCTACACCTTC. This encodes CASSRGGYGYTF. The variable domain in full, with the rest retrieved from reference TRBV5-6 and TRBJ1-2, is DAGVTQSPTHLIKTRGQQVTLRCSPKSGHDTVSWYQQALGQGPQFIFQYYEEEERQRGNFPDRFSGHQFPNYSSELNVNALLLGDSALYLCASSRGGYGYTFGSGTRLTVV.

As to this clonotype: A read error is possible here, since a much larger clone lies one base away. V is TRBV5-6 and J is TRBJ2-7; D not certain. CDR1 SGHDT and CDR2 YYEEEE come from the germline V gene. Trimming took 4 bases from V and 1 from J, leaving 12 bases between them. The CDR3 loop spans 14 amino acids. The DNA for the CDR3 is TGTGCCAGCAGCCGCCTGCAAAAGTCCTACGAGCAGTACTTC. This encodes CASSRLQKSYEQYF.

This clonotype was found many times. V gene TRBV12-3 or TRBV12-4 combines with J gene TRBJ1-2; TRBD1 aligns across 7 bases. The CDR3 extends over 14 amino acids. V was clipped by 6 bases and J by 5 bases; unmatched bases: 9. CDR3 in amino acids: CASRLTGTEYGYTF. The DNA of the CDR3 is TGTGCCAGCAGATTAACCGGGACAGAGTATGGCTACACCTTC.

This clonotype showed up many times. This chain links TRBV6-1 with TRBJ1-5; D is unresolved. This CDR3 spans 14 amino acids. Germline V gene sequence: CDR1 MNHNS, CDR2 SASEGT. Trimming cost V 5 bases and J 3 bases, with 11 bases left between them. The DNA for the CDR3 is TGTGCCAGCAGTTTGGACGGTGTCAATCAGCCCCAGCATTTT. This translates into CASSLDGVNQPQHF.

This clonotype has a count of ten or more. Because it lacks the conserved phenylalanine or tryptophan at the end, this CDR3 is likely a read error. The limits of the CDR3 on the DNA are not certain, so only TCRdb's listed CDR3 is given. The chain has TRBV7-2 and TRBJ2-5; TRBD1 is the table's D call and was not checked against the DNA. The CDR3 is made up of 13 amino acids, end residues included. CDR1 and CDR2 (germline): SGHTA, FQGNSA. The CDR3 sequence: CASSLDSSPPPYV.

This clonotype was counted many times. The rearrangement uses TRBV11-1 and TRBJ1-1, with D unresolved. Germline CDR1 and CDR2: SGHAT and FQDESV (reference sequence). CDR3 size: 13 residues. Trimming left V 5 bases short and J 3 bases short, with 10 bases between. The CDR3 DNA reads as TGTGCCAGCAGCGCCAGTACCGACACTGAAGCTTTCTTT. Its translation: CASSASTDTEAFF.